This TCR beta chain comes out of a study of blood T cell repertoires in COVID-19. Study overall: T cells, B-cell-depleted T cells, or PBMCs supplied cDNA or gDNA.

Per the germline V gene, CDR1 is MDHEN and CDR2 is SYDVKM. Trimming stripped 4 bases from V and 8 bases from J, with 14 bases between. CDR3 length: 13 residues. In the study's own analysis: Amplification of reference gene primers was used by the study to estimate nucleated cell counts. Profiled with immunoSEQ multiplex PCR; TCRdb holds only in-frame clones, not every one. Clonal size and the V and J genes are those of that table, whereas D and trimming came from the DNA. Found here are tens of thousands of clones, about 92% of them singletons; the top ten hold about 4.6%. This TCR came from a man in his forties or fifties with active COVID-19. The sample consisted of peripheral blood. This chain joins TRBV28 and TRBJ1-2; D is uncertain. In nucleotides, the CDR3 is TGTGCCAGCAGTTCGTCGATCAGTTGGGGCTACACCTTC. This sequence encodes CASSSSISWGYTF.